Listed here are 20 T cell receptor beta chains from one sample, sequenced in a study of PD-1 blockade in mismatch repair-deficient tumors. Only in-frame clones appear in the TCRdb table, and some are missing; sequencing was by immunoSEQ multiplex PCR. The top ten clones hold 4.7% of a sample with over 100,000 clones, roughly 80% of them seen once. Material: peripheral blood, obtained 60 weeks after starting pembrolizumab. The receptors shown here come from an adult with mismatch repair-deficient cancer.

The chain links TRBV7-3 to TRBJ2-3; D not resolved. The germline CDR1 and CDR2 sequences are SGHTA and FQGTGA. Trimming left V 5 bases short and J 4 bases short, with 16 bases between. CDR3 length equals 15 residues. CDR3 coding DNA: TGTGCCAGCAGCCTGGACCCTGGCAGATCAGATACGCAGTATTTT. The encoded protein is CASSLDPGRSDTQYF.

This clone was seen only once. This chain uses TRBV27 with TRBJ1-5, with no clear D. Trimming took off 5 bases at V and 4 bases at J, with 21 bases between the two ends. CDR1 is MNHEY and CDR2 is SMNVEV in the germline V gene (reference sequence). The CDR3 is 17 amino acids. CDR3: CASSGLEKLGGNQPQHF. Here the CDR3 DNA reads TGTGCCAGCAGTGGGCTTGAGAAATTAGGTGGTAATCAGCCCCAGCATTTT.

This clone has a handful of counts. V gene TRBV27 combines with J gene TRBJ2-5; unclear D gene. There are 16 residues in the CDR3. Trimming took 3 bases from V and 5 from J, leaving 19 bases between them. Germline-derived CDR1 and CDR2 are MNHEY and SMNVEV (reference sequence). The CDR3 DNA reads TGTGCCAGCAGTTTGAACGCACGGTTCTTCGGGGAGACCCAGTACTTC. Translated: CASSLNARFFGETQYF.

V gene TRBV2 combines with J gene TRBJ1-2; 10 bases agree with TRBD1. The CDR3 spans 13 residues. J gave up 8 bases and V 4 bases, and 4 bases lay outside the gene matches. In germline, CDR1 is SNHLY, CDR2 FYNNEI. The CDR3 nucleotides are TGTGCCAGCAGTGGACAGGGGGCACGGGGCTACACCTTC. Its protein product is CASSGQGARGYTF.

The V gene is TRBV9, the J gene TRBJ2-1, with D unresolved. The CDR3 is 14 amino acids. V lost 0 bases and J 3 bases, leaving 7 bases between the germline ends. Germline V gene lookup returns CDR1 SGDLS and CDR2 YYNGEE. The CDR3 spells CASSVDPVYNEQFF. For the CDR3, the DNA is TGTGCCAGCAGCGTAGATCCAGTCTACAATGAGCAGTTCTTC.

The chain couples TRBV9 to TRBJ2-1; D is ambiguous. The V gene lost 3 bases and the J gene lost 8 bases, with 18 bases spanning the gap. The germline V gene encodes CDR1 SGDLS and CDR2 YYNGEE. The CDR3 length is 15 residues. The DNA for the CDR3 is TGTGCCAGCAGCGCGTGGTCAGGCCTCCAGGATGAGCAGTTCTTC. Translated: CASSAWSGLQDEQFF.

The chain recombines TRBV9 with TRBJ1-1, with TRBD1 matching 9 bases. The CDR3 is 18 amino acids. CDR1 is SGDLS, CDR2 YYNGEE, per germline. With V trimmed by 3 bases and J by 3 bases, 15 bases remained unmatched. The CDR3 spells CASSATGTGGEGDTEAFF. DNA for the CDR3: TGTGCCAGCAGCGCCACGGGAACAGGGGGCGAGGGGGACACTGAAGCTTTCTTT.

The CDR3 protein is CASSSQAGPYNEQFF. CDR3 nucleotides: TGTGCCAGCAGCTCCCAAGCGGGCCCCTACAATGAGCAGTTCTTC. This sequence joins TRBV11-1 and TRBJ2-1; possible D gene TRBD2, 6 bases. V was pared by 4 bases and J by 2 bases, with 12 bases between. Germline V CDR1 and CDR2: SGHAT, FQDESV (reference sequence). The CDR3 is made up of 15 amino acids.

The genes are TRBV27 and TRBJ2-7; 11 bases line up with TRBD2. Trimming cost V 5 bases and J 12 bases; bases outside gene matches: 12. The CDR3 extends over 14 amino acids. The germline V gene encodes CDR1 MNHEY and CDR2 SMNVEV (reference sequence). The CDR3 reads CASSTGTSGGGMYF. In DNA form, the CDR3 reads TGTGCCAGCAGTACGGGGACTAGCGGTGGGGGAATGTACTTC.

This chain uses TRBV5-4 with TRBJ2-7; D ambiguous. The CDR3 consists of 14 residues. Germline V gives CDR1 SGHNT, CDR2 YYREEE (reference sequence). Between the trimmed V and J ends, which lost 1 base and 2 bases, there was a span of 10 bases. CDR3 bases: TGTGCCAGCAGCTTGAATACCCCCCCCTACGAGCAGTACTTC. Translation gives CASSLNTPPYEQYF.

This chain links TRBV18 with TRBJ2-1; a possible D gene is TRBD2 (5 bases). V lost 8 bases and J lost 0, with 11 bases in between. The CDR3 spans 14 residues. Looked up from germline, CDR1 is KGHSH and CDR2 is LQKENI. The CDR3 region is CASRTLSSYNEQFF. CDR3 DNA sequence: TGTGCCAGCAGGACTCTAAGCTCCTACAATGAGCAGTTCTTC.

The V and J genes are TRBV19 and TRBJ2-7; D is undetermined. V lost 5 bases and J lost 2, with 13 bases in between. CDR3 length equals 14 residues. CDR1 and CDR2 from the germline V gene are LNHDA and SQIVND (reference sequence). The CDR3 bases are TGTGCCAGTAGTTTCGAGGCACCACCCTACGAGCAGTACTTC. This translates into CASSFEAPPYEQYF.

This chain uses TRBV4-1 with TRBJ1-2; tentative D call: TRBD1 (5 bases). V lost 5 bases and J 1 base, leaving 14 bases between the germline ends. CDR3 length: 15 residues. Germline CDR1 and CDR2: MGHRA and YSYEKL. CDR3 protein: CASSNGGTDNYGYTF. In nucleotides, the CDR3 is TGCGCCAGCAGCAACGGCGGGACCGATAACTATGGCTACACCTTC.

This chain links TRBV19 with TRBJ2-2, with 7 nucleotides matching TRBD1. The germline CDR1 and CDR2 sequences are LNHDA and SQIVND (reference sequence). The CDR3 runs to 15 residues. J was trimmed by 9 bases and V by 2 bases; bases with no gene match: 9. The CDR3 bases are TGTGCCAGTAGTATAAACAGGGGTCTCGAGTGGGAGCTGTTTTTT. It encodes CASSINRGLEWELFF.

The J gene is TRBJ1-5, the V gene TRBV6-1, with 10 bases lining up with TRBD1. CDR1 and CDR2 (germline): MNHNS, SASEGT. The CDR3 runs to 16 residues. The junction had 5 bases not matched to a gene; V was cut back by 4 bases and J by 2 bases. The CDR3 here is CASSGGTGVRNQPQHF. The CDR3 nucleotides read TGTGCCAGCAGTGGGGGGACAGGGGTGCGCAATCAGCCCCAGCATTTT.

To note about this clone: Other DNA sequences in this specimen translate into the identical CDR3. The chain uses TRBV19 and TRBJ1-1, with D maybe TRBD1 (6 bases). The V end was cut by 5 bases, the J end by 3 bases, with 10 bases between. CDR1 LNHDA and CDR2 SQIVND come from the germline V gene (reference sequence). The CDR3 is made up of 13 amino acids. The CDR3 region has the DNA TGTGCCAGTAGTGTTAAGGGGGACACTGAAGCTTTCTTT. Translating gives CASSVKGDTEAFF.

J is TRBJ2-7 and V is TRBV5-4, with unresolved D. This CDR3 is built from 13 residues. V was cut by 0 bases and J by 0 bases, with 4 bases left in between. In germline, CDR1 is SGHNT, CDR2 YYREEE (reference sequence). The CDR3 DNA reads as TGTGCCAGCAGCTTGGACAACTCCTACGAGCAGTACTTC. As protein: CASSLDNSYEQYF.

This clone was seen a handful of times. V is TRBV12-5 and J is TRBJ2-3; possible D gene TRBD2, 6 bases. V shed 3 bases and J shed 0 bases, with 10 bases lying between them. There are 15 residues in the CDR3. Germline V lookup: CDR1 LGHNT, CDR2 FRNRAP. The chain's CDR3 is CASGFGAGSTDTQYF. For the CDR3, the DNA is TGTGCTAGTGGTTTTGGGGCGGGAAGCACAGATACGCAGTATTTT.

CDR3 residues: CASSPGSQGIQPQHF. The CDR3 DNA follows: TGTGCCAGCAGTCCAGGGTCCCAGGGGATTCAGCCCCAGCATTTT. J is TRBJ1-5 and V is TRBV6-1; possible D gene TRBD1, 6 bases. CDR1 and CDR2 from the germline V gene are MNHNS and SASEGT. The CDR3 totals 15 residues. The V end was cut by 5 bases, the J end by 6 bases, with 17 bases between.

V gene TRBV5-5 combines with J gene TRBJ2-7, with TRBD1 matching over 8 bases. V dropped 3 bases and J dropped 2; count of bases not matched to a gene: 7. Germline V gene sequence: CDR1 SGHKS, CDR2 YYEKEE (reference sequence). The CDR3 is 15 amino acids. Written as DNA, the CDR3 is TGTGCCAGCAGCTGGACGGGACAGGTAACCTACGAGCAGTACTTC. As protein: CASSWTGQVTYEQYF.